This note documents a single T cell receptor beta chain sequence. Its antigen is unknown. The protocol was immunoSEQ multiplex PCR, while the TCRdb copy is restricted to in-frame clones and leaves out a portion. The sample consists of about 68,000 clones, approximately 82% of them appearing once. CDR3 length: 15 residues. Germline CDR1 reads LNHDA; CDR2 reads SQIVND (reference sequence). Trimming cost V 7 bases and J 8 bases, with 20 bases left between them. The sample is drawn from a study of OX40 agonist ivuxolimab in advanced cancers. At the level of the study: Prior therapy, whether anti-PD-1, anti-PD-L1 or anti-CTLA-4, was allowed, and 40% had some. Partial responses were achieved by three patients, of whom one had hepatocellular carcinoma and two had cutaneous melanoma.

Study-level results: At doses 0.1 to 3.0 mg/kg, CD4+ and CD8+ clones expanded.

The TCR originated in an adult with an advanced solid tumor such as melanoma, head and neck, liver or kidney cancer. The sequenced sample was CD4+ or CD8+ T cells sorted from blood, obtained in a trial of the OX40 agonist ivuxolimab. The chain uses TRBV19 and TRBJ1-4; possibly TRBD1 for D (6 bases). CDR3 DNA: TGTGCCAGTACCCCTTTTGCGGGGGCCGGCGAAAAACTGTTTTTT. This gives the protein CASTPFAGAGEKLFF.